This TCR beta chain was sequenced in a study of T cell responses to AZD1222 COVID-19 vaccine. Study findings and constraints: Two AZD1222 administrations were followed by greater Spike-specific TCR breadth and depth.

Assay used: immunoSEQ multiplex PCR; TCRdb lists only in-frame clones, some missing. The sample lists about 78,000 clones; approximately 88% were seen once. The CDR3 is 13 residues long. Between the trimmed V and J ends, which lost 6 bases and 9 bases, there was a span of 15 bases. A remark on this clone: The target antigen is unknown.

Sample: peripheral blood, taken on day 0 of MenACWY control vaccination. The receptor was isolated from an adult in good health. The chain links TRBV12-3 or TRBV12-4 to TRBJ2-1; D is ambiguous. In DNA, the CDR3 is TGTGCCAGCAGCTCCCGGAGCCACGCTGAGCAGTTCTTC. Encoded protein: CASSSRSHAEQFF.